Presented here are 5 T cell receptor beta chains from one specimen sequenced in a study of glioma-infiltrating T cells. Using RNA template, CDR3s of TCR alpha and beta were amplified with iRepertoire arm-PCR. In TCRdb, the multiplex PCR reads were re-called with MiXCR into one record per CDR3 protein. The sample records 44,000 or so distinct CDR3 sequences, about 20% being singletons. The sequencing sample was made of glioma tissue, nonneoplastic brain tissue, or PBMCs (not recorded which). These receptors all come from a human donor with low-grade glioma or glioblastoma, undergoing nonglioma brain surgery, or in good health (not recorded which).

As regards this clonotype: It may be a read error: a sequence one base away is much more abundant. The chain uses TRBV5-1 and TRBJ2-7, with 10 bases aligning to TRBD2. The CDR3 totals 15 residues. With 1 base clipped from V and 9 bases from J, the junction kept 10 bases outside the gene matches. The germline V gene has CDR1 SGHRS and CDR2 YFSETQ. This chain's CDR3 is CASSLTSGIWSGQYF. The CDR3 coding sequence is TGCGCCAGCAGCTTGACTAGCGGGATATGGAGTGGGCAGTACTTC.

This clonotype was observed at least ten times. The chain carries TRBV27 and TRBJ1-5, with D perhaps matching TRBD1 (6 bases). CDR1 MNHEY and CDR2 SMNVEV come from the germline V gene (reference sequence). Deletions cut 6 bases from V and 2 bases from J, with 11 bases between. This CDR3 is built from 14 residues. The DNA of the CDR3 is TGTGCCAGCAGCGTGGGGGGCGGCAATCAGCCCCAGCATTTT. It encodes CASSVGGGNQPQHF.

CDR3 protein: CASSLEGALAGELFF. The CDR3 DNA reads TGCGCCAGCAGCTTAGAGGGGGCACTCGCCGGGGAGCTGTTTTTT. The chain is built from TRBV5-1 and TRBJ2-2; 7 bases fit TRBD1. The CDR3 is made up of 15 amino acids. V gave up 2 bases and J gave up 6 bases; unmatched junction bases: 7. Germline-derived CDR1 and CDR2 are SGHRS and YFSETQ.

This clonotype was seen at least ten times. The chain is built from TRBV7-2 and TRBJ2-5; a weak D match, TRBD1 (6 bases). The CDR3 consists of 15 residues. Germline V CDR1 and CDR2: SGHTA, FQGNSA. Trimming stripped 1 base from V and 0 bases from J, with 9 bases between. The CDR3 nucleotides are TGTGCCAGCAGCTTAGGTGGGACATACCAAGAGACCCAGTACTTC. Residues: CASSLGGTYQETQYF. Using reference TRBV7-2 and TRBJ2-5 for the parts outside the CDR3, the full variable domain is GAGVSQSPSNKVTEKGKDVELRCDPISGHTALYWYRQSLGQGLEFLIYFQGNSAPDKSGLPSDRFSAERTGGSVSTLTIQRTQQEDSAVYLCASSLGGTYQETQYFGPGTRLLVL.

This clonotype was detected ten times or more. The CDR3 bases are TGTGCCAGCAGTTTATCGGCCGGCTATGGCTACACCTTC. Translated: CASSLSAGYGYTF. The rearrangement links TRBV28 to TRBJ1-2, with D uncertain. The CDR3 is 13 residues long. V gave up 1 base and J gave up 4 bases, with 7 bases separating them. CDR1 MDHEN and CDR2 SYDVKM come from the germline V gene.